Given below is one TCR beta chain in context. TCRdb processed the 5' RACE reads anew with MiXCR; each CDR3 protein has one entry. The sample carries more than 200,000 distinct CDR3 sequences, about 14% recorded once. These data originate in a study of identical twins. The V gene lost 3 bases and the J gene lost 9 bases, with 12 bases spanning the gap. The CDR3 runs 13 residues. The germline V gene has CDR1 LGHNA and CDR2 YSLEER. The V and J genes are TRBV4-3 and TRBJ2-1; D is undetermined. This receptor was taken from a woman aged 18-29 years in good health. Sequenced sample: memory (CD45RO+) T cells sorted from blood. CDR3 residues: CASSHMGWGEQFF. CDR3 in DNA: TGCGCCAGCAGCCATATGGGTTGGGGTGAGCAGTTCTTC.